These 27 T cell receptor beta chains originate from one sample sequenced in a study of metastatic and nonmetastatic thyroid tumors (dated by TCRdb to 2018 to 2020). Before undergoing thyroid surgery, none of the patients had been given any kind of treatment. The library was produced with PCR. Sequencing relied on an Illumina HiSeq 4000. Clones were called with MiXCR by TCRdb after fastp trimmed the public reads at Q25, and only in-frame beta chains were retained. In this sample the table shows 26,000 or so clones, more than 14% of which occur a single time. The ten largest clones add up to 15% to 19% of the sample. Sequencing was performed on blood. These receptors all come from a male donor with papillary thyroid cancer or a benign thyroid nodule (not recorded which). Some clones in this sample may be carry-over from other donors' samples.

This clone was counted many times. The chain carries TRBV7-2 and TRBJ2-2, with D possibly TRBD1 on 5 matching bases. V shed 7 bases and J shed 7 bases, with 16 bases lying between them. There are 14 residues in the CDR3. The V gene's germline CDR1 is SGHTA and CDR2 FQGNSA. Here the CDR3 reads CASTPPGSNGELFF. CDR3 coding DNA: TGTGCCAGCACCCCCCCAGGGTCTAACGGGGAGCTGTTTTTT. Full variable domain (missing parts from reference TRBV7-2 and TRBJ2-2): GAGVSQSPSNKVTEKGKDVELRCDPISGHTALYWYRQSLGQGLEFLIYFQGNSAPDKSGLPSDRFSAERTGGSVSTLTIQRTQQEDSAVYLCASTPPGSNGELFFGEGSRLTVL.

In this sample, this clone turned up many times. The chain employs TRBV6-4 and TRBJ2-1; maybe TRBD2 (7 bases). CDR1 and CDR2 (germline): MRHNA, SNTAGT. The CDR3 has 16 residues. The ends were cut back, 4 bases at V and 6 bases at J, with 19 bases in the middle. The DNA of the CDR3 is TGTGCCAGCAGTGGCCCTTCTCGGGGGGCGGCCAATGAGCAGTTCTTC. Its translation is CASSGPSRGAANEQFF.

This clone was picked up many times. The genes are TRBV19 and TRBJ1-1; D ambiguous. The CDR3 spans 14 residues. Trimming took 6 bases from V and 4 from J, leaving 15 bases between them. Germline CDR1 and CDR2: LNHDA and SQIVND (reference sequence). The CDR3 protein is CASSPIGGLTEAFF. CDR3 DNA: TGTGCCAGTAGCCCTATCGGAGGGCTCACTGAAGCTTTCTTT.

This clone is medium-sized (0.01 to 0.1%) within its sample. This chain uses TRBV4-1 with TRBJ2-7, with 8 bases fitting TRBD1. V trimming: 4 bases; J trimming: 6 bases; junction bases outside the gene matches: 2. CDR1 MGHRA and CDR2 YSYEKL come from the germline V gene. This CDR3 has 12 residues. The DNA for the CDR3 is TGCGCCAGCAGCCGGACAGGGCGCGAGCAGTACTTC. Translation gives CASSRTGREQYF.

The chain combines TRBV9 with TRBJ1-2; D is unclear. V lost 3 bases to trimming and J lost 0 bases, with 18 bases between them. The germline V gene has CDR1 SGDLS and CDR2 YYNGEE. This CDR3 comprises 17 residues. CDR3 sequence (DNA): TGTGCCAGCAGCGGAGACCCGACGGCATCTTCTAACTATGGCTACACCTTC. Translating gives CASSGDPTASSNYGYTF.

Regarding this clone: A much larger clone lies a single base off, so this may be a read error. The sample carries other DNA sequences with the same CDR3. V usage is TRBV11-2 and J usage is TRBJ2-5, with 7 bases aligning to TRBD2. Trimming removed 5 bases from V and 4 bases from J; junction bases left unmatched: 16. CDR3 length: 17 residues. Germline V CDR1 and CDR2: SGHAT, FQNNGV. CDR3 nucleotides: TGTGCCAGCAGCCGCCTTTGGAGCGGGAAGGTTGGAGAGACCCAGTACTTC. Its protein is CASSRLWSGKVGETQYF. Based on the CDR3 plus reference TRBV11-2 and TRBJ2-5, the full variable domain is EAGVAQSPRYKIIEKRQSVAFWCNPISGHATLYWYQQILGQGPKLLIQFQNNGVVDDSQLPKDRFSAERLKGVDSTLKIQPAKLEDSAVYLCASSRLWSGKVGETQYFGPGTRLLVL.

This clone has ten or more counts. One base away lies a much larger clone, so this may be a sequencing read error. Here the CDR3 omits its conserved ending phenylalanine or tryptophan, so a read error is the likely source. The chain combines TRBV5-6 with TRBJ1-1, with TRBD1 matching over 7 bases. This CDR3 contains 13 residues. J lost 5 bases, V lost 4 bases, and 5 bases had no gene match. CDR1 is SGHDT and CDR2 is YYEEEE in the germline V gene. CDR3 protein: CASSVGQVTEAFS. CDR3 bases: TGTGCCAGCAGCGTCGGACAGGTGACTGAAGCTTTCTCT.

This clone was picked up many times. The chain recombines TRBV6-1 with TRBJ1-1; D is uncertain. Germline V gives CDR1 MNHNS, CDR2 SASEGT. The CDR3 runs to 14 residues. V was pared by 6 bases and J by 0 bases, with 11 bases between. The CDR3 nucleotides read TGTGCCAGCAGGAGTATGACCCTGAACACTGAAGCTTTCTTT. Translation gives CASRSMTLNTEAFF.

This clone has ten or more counts. The V gene is TRBV13, the J gene TRBJ1-4; no clear D. In germline, CDR1 is PRHDT, CDR2 FYEKMQ (reference sequence). Deletions cut 5 bases from V and 2 bases from J, with 9 bases between. The CDR3 loop spans 14 amino acids. CDR3 sequence: CASSRAPTNEKLFF. The CDR3 bases are TGTGCCAGCAGCCGGGCGCCTACTAATGAAAAACTGTTTTTT.

The sample holds many counts of this clone. The V gene is TRBV3-1, the J gene TRBJ2-7; weak D call: TRBD1 (5 bases). CDR1 and CDR2 (germline): LGHDT, YNNKEL (reference sequence). The CDR3 loop spans 15 amino acids. V lost 0 bases, J lost 1 base, and 10 bases lay in between. CDR3 nucleotides: TGTGCCAGCAGCCAAGATCTTGACAGATCCTACGAGCAGTACTTC. Translating gives CASSQDLDRSYEQYF.

The V call is TRBV11-2, the J call TRBJ2-1; no definite D call. From germline, CDR1 is SGHAT and CDR2 FQNNGV. The CDR3 runs 16 residues. Trimming stripped 1 base from V and 0 bases from J, with 10 bases between. CDR3 DNA: TGTGCCAGCAGCTTAGTCAGGTCTTCCTCCTACAATGAGCAGTTCTTC. Amino acid sequence: CASSLVRSSSYNEQFF.

This clone was seen many times. The V call is TRBV6-9, the J call TRBJ2-7; D is unresolved. Germline V lookup: CDR1 MNHGY, CDR2 SVAAGI. V lost 6 bases and J 1 base, leaving 22 bases between the germline ends. CDR3 length equals 17 residues. The CDR3 DNA is TGTGCCAGCAGAGCCCCGGTAGCTAGTCGAGGTTCCTACGAGCAGTACTTC. As protein: CASRAPVASRGSYEQYF.

This clone was recorded many times. Given a much more abundant clone one base away, this may be a read error. The J gene is TRBJ1-6, the V gene TRBV27; a weak D match, TRBD1 (6 bases). Germline CDR1 and CDR2: MNHEY and SMNVEV (reference sequence). The CDR3 covers 14 residues. CDR3 region: CASRAQGLNSPPHF. CDR3 in DNA: TGTGCCAGCAGGGCCCAGGGGCTAAATTCACCCCCCCACTTT.

This clone was detected ten times or more. This sequence joins TRBV9 and TRBJ2-2; D unclear. The ends were cut back, 2 bases at V and 1 base at J, with 9 bases in the middle. The V gene's germline CDR1 is SGDLS and CDR2 YYNGEE. CDR3 length: 15 amino acids. CDR3 in amino acids: CASSVGTMNTGELFF. DNA of the CDR3: TGTGCCAGCAGCGTGGGTACCATGAACACCGGGGAGCTGTTTTTT.

This clone was counted ten times or more. V is TRBV20-1 and J is TRBJ2-7, with 8 bases matching TRBD1. This CDR3 has 13 amino acids. The junction had 5 bases not matched to a gene; V was cut back by 4 bases and J by 3 bases. In germline, CDR1 is DFQATT, CDR2 SNEGSKA (reference sequence). The CDR3 reads CSANRGVSYEQYF. The DNA for the CDR3 is TGCAGTGCTAACAGGGGGGTGAGCTACGAGCAGTACTTC.

This clone was counted at least ten times. The gene calls are TRBV2 and TRBJ2-1; 9 bases align to TRBD1. Germline V gene data show CDR1 as SNHLY and CDR2 as FYNNEI. With V trimmed by 11 bases and J by 4 bases, 9 bases remained unmatched. The CDR3 has 14 amino acids. The CDR3 bases are TGTGCCGCCTGGCGGGGACAGGGATACAATGAGCAGTTCTTC. It is translated as CAAWRGQGYNEQFF.

This clone was seen at least ten times. The chain carries TRBV6-1 and TRBJ2-5; 9 bases map to TRBD1. Looked up from germline, CDR1 is MNHNS and CDR2 is SASEGT. Losses at the gene ends were 5 bases for V and 0 bases for J; bases not matched to a gene: 7. The CDR3 runs to 16 residues. CDR3 DNA sequence: TGTGCCAGCAGTTGGGACAGGGCCGGGGACCAAGAGACCCAGTACTTC. It is translated as CASSWDRAGDQETQYF.

This clone was seen ten or more times. V usage is TRBV5-8 and J usage is TRBJ2-7; D is undetermined. Germline V gene data show CDR1 as SGHTS and CDR2 as YDEGEE. With 6 bases removed from V and 5 bases from J, the gap between germline ends came to 12 bases. The CDR3 consists of 12 residues. The CDR3 DNA sequence: TGTGCCAGCACCAGCCCTTTTGACGAGCAGTACTTC. Encoded protein: CASTSPFDEQYF.

This clone was detected ten times or more. This CDR3 reads CAIKNVPTGSIETDTQYF. CDR3 nucleotides: TGTGCCATCAAAAATGTTCCGACAGGATCAATTGAGACAGATACGCAGTATTTT. The genes are TRBV10-3 and TRBJ2-3, with TRBD1 as a possible D gene (6 bases). CDR3 size: 18 residues. The germline V gene has CDR1 ENHRY and CDR2 SYGVKD. V lost 7 bases and J 3 bases, leaving 26 bases between the germline ends.

This clone has at least ten counts. The genes are TRBV7-8 and TRBJ1-1; D is possibly TRBD1 (5 bases). The CDR3 spans 13 residues. V gave up 4 bases and J gave up 9 bases, with 15 bases separating them. The germline CDR1 and CDR2 sequences are SGHVS and FQNEAQ. The CDR3 bases are TGTGCCAGCAGCTCCCAAAGACAGAGTAAAGCTTTCTTT. It translates to CASSSQRQSKAFF.

The table lists this clone with many counts. V usage is TRBV6-1 and J usage is TRBJ2-3, with unresolved D. Germline assignment: CDR1 MNHNS and CDR2 SASEGT. This CDR3 has 11 residues. Between the trimmed V and J ends, which lost 6 bases and 7 bases, there was a span of 8 bases. CDR3 amino acids: CASSTVNTQYF. CDR3 nucleotides: TGTGCCAGCAGCACGGTGAATACGCAGTATTTT.

This clone was seen at least ten times. This chain links TRBV20-1 with TRBJ2-3; a possible D gene is TRBD2 (5 bases). CDR3 length equals 13 residues. The V gene's germline CDR1 is DFQATT and CDR2 SNEGSKA (reference sequence). The CDR3 sequence is CSLVTGKTDTQYF. The CDR3, as DNA: TGCAGCCTCGTAACGGGAAAGACAGATACGCAGTATTTT.

This clone was seen many times. V is TRBV11-1 and J is TRBJ2-3; 11 nucleotides line up with TRBD2. The germline V gene has CDR1 SGHAT and CDR2 FQDESV (reference sequence). Losses at the gene ends were 4 bases for V and 5 bases for J; bases not matched to a gene: 8. This CDR3 region has 16 residues. The DNA for the CDR3 is TGTGCCAGCAGCTCGAGGGGAACTAGCGGGAGAGATACGCAGTATTTT. Translation gives CASSSRGTSGRDTQYF. Together with reference TRBV11-1 and TRBJ2-3, the CDR3 gives the full variable domain: EAEVAQSPRYKITEKSQAVAFWCDPISGHATLYWYRQILGQGPELLVQFQDESVVDDSQLPKDRFSAERLKGVDSTLKIQPAELGDSAMYLCASSSRGTSGRDTQYFGPGTRLTVL.

In this sample, this clone turned up many times. The CDR3 coding sequence is TGTGCCAGCACAGGGGGTGCTAACTATGGCTACACCTTC. It encodes CASTGGANYGYTF. This rearrangement joins TRBV19 to TRBJ1-2; 8 bases are a match to TRBD1. The CDR3 is 13 residues long. V trimming: 9 bases; J trimming: 0 bases; junction bases outside the gene matches: 3. The germline gives CDR1 LNHDA, CDR2 SQIVND (reference sequence).

This clone has ten or more counts. Other DNA sequences in the sample encode the same CDR3. The rearrangement uses TRBV19 and TRBJ1-1; a weak D match, TRBD1 (6 bases). The CDR3 contains 14 residues. Per germline, CDR1 LNHDA and CDR2 SQIVND (reference sequence). V lost 6 bases to trimming and J lost 11 bases, with 22 bases between them. The CDR3 coding sequence is TGTGCCAGTAGCATCAGGGGTACACAGCGAACGGCTTTCTTT. Residues: CASSIRGTQRTAFF.

Ten or more counts support this clone. This chain links TRBV12-3 or TRBV12-4 with TRBJ2-5; possible D gene TRBD1, 6 bases. V lost 6 bases and J lost 5, with 13 bases in between. The CDR3 sequence is 13 residues long. CDR3 sequence reads: CASSPGQPETQYF. The CDR3 bases are TGTGCCAGCAGCCCAGGACAGCCGGAGACCCAGTACTTC.

This clone was seen at least ten times. The rearrangement links TRBV4-1 to TRBJ2-5; tentatively, D is TRBD1 (5 bases). Germline loops: CDR1 MGHRA, CDR2 YSYEKL. CDR3 length: 15 residues. V gave up 8 bases and J gave up 5 bases, with 21 bases separating them. CDR3 amino acids: CASVKDPYKGETQYF. The DNA of the CDR3 is TGCGCCAGCGTCAAAGACCCCTACAAGGGGGAGACCCAGTACTTC.